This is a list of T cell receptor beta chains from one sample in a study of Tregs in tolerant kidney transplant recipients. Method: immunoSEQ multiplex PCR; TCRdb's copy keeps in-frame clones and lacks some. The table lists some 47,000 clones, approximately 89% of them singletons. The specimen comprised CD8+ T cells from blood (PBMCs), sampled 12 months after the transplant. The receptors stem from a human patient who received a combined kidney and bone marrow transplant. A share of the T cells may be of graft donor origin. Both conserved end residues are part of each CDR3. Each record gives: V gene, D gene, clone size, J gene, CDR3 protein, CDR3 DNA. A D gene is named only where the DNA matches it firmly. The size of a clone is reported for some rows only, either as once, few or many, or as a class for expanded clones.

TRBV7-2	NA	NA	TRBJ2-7	CASSLDILLYEQYF	TGTGCCAGCAGCTTGGACATCCTACTGTACGAGCAGTACTTC
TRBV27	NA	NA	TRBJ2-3	CASSLDISTDTQYF	TGTGCCAGCAGTTTAGACATCAGCACAGATACGCAGTATTTT
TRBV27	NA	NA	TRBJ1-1	CASSVRGGGLEAFF	TGTGCCAGCAGTGTCCGTGGGGGGGGGCTTGAAGCTTTCTTT
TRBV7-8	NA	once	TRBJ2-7	CASSATGTFSYEQYF	TGTGCCAGCAGCGCAACCGGGACTTTCTCCTACGAGCAGTACTTC
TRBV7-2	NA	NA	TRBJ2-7	CASSLLLGADEQYF	TGTGCCAGCAGCTTATTACTGGGGGCCGACGAGCAGTACTTC
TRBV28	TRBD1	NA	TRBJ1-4	CASSPPGTGEANEKLFF	TGTGCCAGCAGTCCCCCTGGGACAGGGGAAGCTAATGAAAAACTGTTTTTT
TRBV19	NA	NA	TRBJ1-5	CASRNLGAYQPQHF	TGTGCCAGTAGGAATCTCGGAGCTTATCAGCCCCAGCATTTT
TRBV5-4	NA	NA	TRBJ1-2	CASIILGGQDGNYGYTF	TGTGCCAGCATCATTCTCGGGGGTCAAGACGGGAACTATGGCTACACCTTC
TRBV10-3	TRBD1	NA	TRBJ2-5	CAITDDSGQGAETQYF	TGTGCCATCACCGATGATTCAGGACAGGGGGCTGAGACCCAGTACTTC
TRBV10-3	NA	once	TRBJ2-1	CAIPPGLANEQFF	TGTGCCATCCCCCCGGGACTCGCCAATGAGCAGTTCTTC
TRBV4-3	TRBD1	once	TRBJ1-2	CASSQDETGWNGYTF	TGCGCCAGCAGCCAAGATGAGACAGGGTGGAATGGCTACACCTTC
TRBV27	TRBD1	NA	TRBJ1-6	CASSLYGTGLDSPLHF	TGTGCCAGCAGTTTATACGGGACAGGGCTCGATTCACCCCTCCACTTT
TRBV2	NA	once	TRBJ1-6	CASSRGTGRNSPLHF	TGTGCCAGCAGCCGTGGAACAGGGCGTAATTCCCCCCTCCACTTT
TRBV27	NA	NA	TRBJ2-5	CASSSVTDYSETQYF	TGTGCCAGCAGTTCAGTAACCGACTATTCCGAGACCCAGTACTTC
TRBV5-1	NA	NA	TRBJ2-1	CASSFYRGGNEQFF	TGCGCCAGCAGCTTCTATAGGGGGGGCAATGAGCAGTTCTTC
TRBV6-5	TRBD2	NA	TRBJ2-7	CASSYGSGGHYEQYF	TGTGCCAGCAGTTACGGGTCGGGGGGGCACTACGAGCAGTACTTC
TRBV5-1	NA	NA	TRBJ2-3	CASSGAESTDTQYF	TGCGCCAGCAGCGGGGCAGAAAGCACAGATACGCAGTATTTT
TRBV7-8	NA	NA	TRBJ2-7	CASRSGYEQYF	TGTGCCAGCAGATCAGGGTACGAGCAGTACTTC
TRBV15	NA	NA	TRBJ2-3	CATSSTGDFTDTQYF	TGTGCCACCAGCAGCACAGGAGATTTCACAGATACGCAGTATTTT
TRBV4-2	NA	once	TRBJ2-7	CASSQVPDSSLYEQYF	TGTGCCAGCAGCCAAGTCCCGGACAGCTCACTCTACGAGCAGTACTTC
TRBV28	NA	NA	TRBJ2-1	CASSFLAVRSYNEQFF	TGTGCCAGCAGTTTTCTTGCGGTTCGTTCCTACAATGAGCAGTTCTTC
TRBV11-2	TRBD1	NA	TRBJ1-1	CASSHPTGVNTEAFF	TGTGCCAGCAGCCACCCCACAGGGGTGAACACTGAAGCTTTCTTT
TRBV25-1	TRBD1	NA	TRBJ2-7	CASGDRATDPREQYF	TGTGCCAGTGGGGACAGAGCGACAGACCCCCGCGAGCAGTACTTC
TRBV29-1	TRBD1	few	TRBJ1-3	CSVATGALSGNTIYF	TGCAGCGTGGCAACAGGGGCCCTATCTGGAAACACCATATATTTT